This T cell receptor beta chain originates from a study of T cell repertoires in cytomegalovirus infection. Background on the study: CMV infection together with matching HLA type was indicated by public TCR beta signatures. Whole-study findings and limits: HLA-C-restricted CMV-specific TCR beta clonotypes were dominant in the ex vivo response. Cumulated frequencies of public TCR beta families served to identify carriers of CMV plus the relevant HLA.

TCRdb ran MiXCR on the reads and lists one entry per CDR3 protein. The repertoire holds approximately 130,000 distinct CDR3 sequences, with roughly 9% as singletons. The germline V gene has CDR1 SNHLY and CDR2 FYNNEI. V was shortened by 6 bases and J by 3 bases, with 5 bases between the two germline ends. This CDR3 is built from 11 residues. This clonotype was counted many times. Its specificity is unknown. Sample: PBMCs. The J gene is TRBJ1-2, the V gene TRBV2, with unresolved D. The TCR originated in a human donor in good health (CMV status not recorded). Some clones in this sample may be carry-over from other donors' samples. The CDR3 DNA sequence: TGTGCCAGCAGACGGGACTATGGCTACACCTTC. It encodes CASRRDYGYTF.